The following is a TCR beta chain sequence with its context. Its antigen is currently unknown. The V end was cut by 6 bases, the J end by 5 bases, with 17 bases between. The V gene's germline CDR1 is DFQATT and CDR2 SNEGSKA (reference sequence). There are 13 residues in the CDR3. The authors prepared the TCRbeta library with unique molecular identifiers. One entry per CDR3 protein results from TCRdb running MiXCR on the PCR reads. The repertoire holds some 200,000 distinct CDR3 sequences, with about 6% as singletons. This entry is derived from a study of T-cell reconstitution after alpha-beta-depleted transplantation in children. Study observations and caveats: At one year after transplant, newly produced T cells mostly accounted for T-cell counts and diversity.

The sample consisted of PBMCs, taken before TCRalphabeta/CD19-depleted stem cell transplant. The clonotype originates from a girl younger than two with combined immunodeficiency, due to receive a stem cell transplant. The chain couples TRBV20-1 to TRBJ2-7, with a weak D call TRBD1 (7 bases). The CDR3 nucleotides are TGCAGTGCGCGGGACAGCCTGACCCACGAGCAGTACTTC. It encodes CSARDSLTHEQYF.